Given below is one T cell receptor (beta chain) in context. Using its own MiXCR run on the 5' RACE reads, TCRdb lists one record per CDR3 protein. In the table there are roughly 40,000 distinct CDR3 sequences, almost 7% of which are singletons. Per the germline V gene, CDR1 is SGHVS and CDR2 is FNYEAQ. The V end lost 5 bases, the J end lost 9 bases, and 13 bases lay between the germline ends. The CDR3 has 13 amino acids. This sample was included in a study of spatial heterogeneity in lung cancer. Time point noted: sample taken at primary tumor resection. The source was PBMCs, collected at surgery. The source is a female donor with early-stage non-small cell lung cancer. The V and J genes are TRBV7-6 and TRBJ2-2, with a tentative D call TRBD1 (6 bases). CDR3 nucleotide sequence: TGTGCCAGCAGCCTAGGCCGGGACAGGGAGCTGTTTTTT. As protein: CASSLGRDRELFF.